This T cell receptor beta chain originates from a study of T cell changes during pregnancy in multiple sclerosis. TCRdb's copy holds only in-frame clones and misses some; the assay was immunoSEQ multiplex PCR. The sample shows approximately 89,000 clones, 85% to 95% of them seen only once. The germline CDR1 and CDR2 sequences are MDHEN and SYDVKM. The V and J ends lost 1 base and 1 base respectively, with 10 bases between them. The CDR3 runs 15 residues. This receptor was taken from a female donor in good health, enrolled as a control in a pregnancy study. This specimen consisted of peripheral blood, obtained after pregnancy. This chain uses TRBV28 with TRBJ1-1; unclear D gene. The CDR3 loop reads CASSLFTAGNTEAFF. CDR3 DNA sequence: TGTGCCAGCAGTTTATTCACAGCGGGGAACACTGAAGCTTTCTTT.